This T cell receptor (beta chain) was sequenced for a study of CD8 T cells in ankylosing spondylitis. Study results and caveats: Roughly 8 highly homologous variants formed a TCR beta motif that appeared characteristic of ankylosing spondylitis blood.

CDR1 is MNHNY and CDR2 is SVGAGI in the germline V gene (reference sequence). V was clipped by 8 bases and J by 7 bases, with 12 bases between them. The CDR3 runs 11 residues. Quantitative 5'-RACE with molecular barcodes generated TCR beta libraries. TCRdb recomputed calls from the 5' RACE reads with MiXCR, one row per CDR3 protein. This table holds 700,000 or so distinct CDR3 sequences, around 17% found once. For this clonotype: What it binds is unknown.

The sequence was collected from a male donor with ankylosing spondylitis. The rearrangement joins TRBV6-6 to TRBJ2-7; weak D call: TRBD2 (7 bases). Sequenced: blood, either unsorted or a sorted T cell fraction (not recorded which). Here the CDR3 reads CASQGGGEQYF. DNA of the CDR3: TGTGCCAGCCAGGGAGGGGGGGAGCAGTACTTC.